This T cell receptor (beta chain) originates from a study of T-cell reconstitution after alpha-beta-depleted transplantation in children. Unique molecular identifiers were incorporated into the prepared TCRbeta library. In TCRdb, the PCR reads were re-called with MiXCR into one record per CDR3 protein. The sample contains roughly 200,000 distinct CDR3 sequences, approximately 10% of which appear only once. Sequencing used PBMCs from the stem cell graft donor, obtained from the stem cell graft. The receptor was derived from a human donor who donated a stem cell graft to a child with acute lymphoblastic leukemia.

For the CDR3, the DNA is TGCGCCAGCAGTCCCAGGACGTCGAACACTGAAGCTTTCTTT. It translates to CASSPRTSNTEAFF. The chain employs TRBV4-3 and TRBJ1-1; D call uncertain. The CDR3 is 14 residues long. The V end was cut by 6 bases, the J end by 1 base, with 12 bases between. The germline V gene has CDR1 LGHNA and CDR2 YSLEER.